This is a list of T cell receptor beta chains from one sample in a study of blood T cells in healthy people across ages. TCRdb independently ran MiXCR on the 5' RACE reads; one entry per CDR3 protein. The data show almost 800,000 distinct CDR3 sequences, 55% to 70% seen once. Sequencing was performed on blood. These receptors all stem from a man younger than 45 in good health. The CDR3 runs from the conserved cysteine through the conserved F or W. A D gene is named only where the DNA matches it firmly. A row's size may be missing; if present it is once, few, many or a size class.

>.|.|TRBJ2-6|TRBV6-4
TGTGCCAGCAGTGACTCGGAACAGGGGGGGATCTCTGGGGCCAACGTCCTGACTTTC
CASSDSEQGGISGANVLTF
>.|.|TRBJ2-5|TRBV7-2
TGTGCCAGCAGCTTGCCCCCCTTCAGTGAGCAGTACTTC
CASSLPPFSEQYF
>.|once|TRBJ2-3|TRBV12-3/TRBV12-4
TGTGCCAGCAACGGGTCCCCCACAGATACGCAGTATTTT
CASNGSPTDTQYF
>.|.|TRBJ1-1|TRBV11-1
TGTGCCAGCAGCTTCGGGACAACTGAAGCTTTCTTT
CASSFGTTEAFF
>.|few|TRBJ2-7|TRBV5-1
TGCGCCAGCAGCGTGGACAGCCGGGATTACGACGAGCAGTACTTC
CASSVDSRDYDEQYF
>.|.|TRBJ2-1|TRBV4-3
TGCGCCAGCAGCCAACGCGCGTTTTACGATGAGCAGTTCTTC
CASSQRAFYDEQFF
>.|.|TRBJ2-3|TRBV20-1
TGCAGTGCCTTACCGGGACGAGGCACAGATACGCAGTATTTT
CSALPGRGTDTQYF
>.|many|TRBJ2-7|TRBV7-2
TGTGCCAGCAGCCGCTCGGCCTACGAGCAGTACTTC
CASSRSAYEQYF
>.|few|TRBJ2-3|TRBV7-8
TGTGCCAGCAGCTTCTACGAGTCTGGCACAGATACGCAGTATTTT
CASSFYESGTDTQYF
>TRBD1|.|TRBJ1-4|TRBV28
TGTGCCAGCGTCACAGGGGGCATTGGTGAAAAACTGTTTTTT
CASVTGGIGEKLFF
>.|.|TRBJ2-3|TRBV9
TGTGCCAGCAGCGTAGTTGCTGGGACTGGAGATACGCAGTATTTT
CASSVVAGTGDTQYF
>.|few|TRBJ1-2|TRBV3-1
TGTGCCAGCAGCCAAGAGACGGGCGCTAACTATGGCTACACCTTC
CASSQETGANYGYTF
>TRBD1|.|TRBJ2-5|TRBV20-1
TGCAGTGCTTCCTTATCGGGACAGCAAGAGACCCAGTACTTC
CSASLSGQQETQYF
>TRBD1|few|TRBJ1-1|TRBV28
TGTGCCAGCAGTCCCTTCAGGGGGCAAGCTGAAGCTTTCTTT
CASSPFRGQAEAFF
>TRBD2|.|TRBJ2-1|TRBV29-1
TGCAGCGTTGACGGCGGGACTAGCGAATACGAGCAGTTCTTC
CSVDGGTSEYEQFF
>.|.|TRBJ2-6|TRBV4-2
TGTGCCAGCAGCCAAGATTGGACAGCCACCTCTGGGGCCAACGTCCTGACTTTC
CASSQDWTATSGANVLTF
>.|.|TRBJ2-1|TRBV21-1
TGTGCCAGCAGCACGGACGCTCAAGACAATGAGCAGTTCTTC
CASSTDAQDNEQFF
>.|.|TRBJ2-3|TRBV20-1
TGCAGTGCCAGAGTCTTCGAGGGGAGCACAGATACGCAGTATTTT
CSARVFEGSTDTQYF
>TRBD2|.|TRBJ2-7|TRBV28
TGTGCCAGCAGCTCTATCGGGGGGGCCTCCTACGAGCAGTACTTC
CASSSIGGASYEQYF
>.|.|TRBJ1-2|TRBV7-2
TGTGCCAGCAGCTTAGATCAGGGGCTATACTATGGCTACACCTTC
CASSLDQGLYYGYTF
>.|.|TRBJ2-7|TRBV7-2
TGTGCCAGCAGCTTAGGGGACCAACCCTCCTACGAGCAGTACTTC
CASSLGDQPSYEQYF
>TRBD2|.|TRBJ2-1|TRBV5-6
TGTGCCAGCAGCTCGGGCGGGAGGCCTAATGAGCAGTTCTTC
CASSSGGRPNEQFF
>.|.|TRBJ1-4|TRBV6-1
TGTGCCAGCAGGAGGGACGCAGTTAATGAAAAACTGTTTTTT
CASRRDAVNEKLFF
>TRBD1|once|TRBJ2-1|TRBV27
TGTGCCAGCAGACGTCAACCGGGACAGGTCGACCGTGAGCAGTTCTTC
CASRRQPGQVDREQFF
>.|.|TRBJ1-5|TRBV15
TGTGCCACCAGCGCGGCCGAAAGGAGTCAGCCCCAGCATTTT
CATSAAERSQPQHF
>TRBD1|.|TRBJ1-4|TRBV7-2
TGTGCCAGCAGCTTACATGGGACAGGGAGTGAAAAACTGTTTTTT
CASSLHGTGSEKLFF
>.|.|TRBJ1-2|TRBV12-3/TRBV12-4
TGTGCCAGCAGTTTCTATTATAGTGGCTACACCTTC
CASSFYYSGYTF
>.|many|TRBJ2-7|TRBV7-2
TGTGCCAGCAGCCACCCCGGCTACGAGCAGTACTTC
CASSHPGYEQYF
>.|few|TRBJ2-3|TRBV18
TGTGCCAGCTCACGGGGGTTCACAGATACGCAGTATTTT
CASSRGFTDTQYF
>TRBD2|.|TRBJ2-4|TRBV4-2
TGTGCCAGCAGCCCAACGCTGACTAGCGGGACAGCCAAAAACATTCAGTACTTC
CASSPTLTSGTAKNIQYF
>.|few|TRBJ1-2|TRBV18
TGTGCCAGCTCACCACCCGGGACTAACTATGGCTACACCTTC
CASSPPGTNYGYTF
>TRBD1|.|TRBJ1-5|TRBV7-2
TGTGCCAGCGGCTCCCGACAGGGTTATCAGCCCCAGCATTTT
CASGSRQGYQPQHF
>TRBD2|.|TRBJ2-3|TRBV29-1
TGCAGCATTGAACCTCTGGAGCGGGGGTCAGCAGATACGCAGTATTTT
CSIEPLERGSADTQYF